The clone carrying this T cell receptor (beta chain) was seen repeatedly, ten times or more. Its target is not known. The V gene's germline CDR1 is SGHTA and CDR2 FQGNSA. The CDR3 covers 15 residues. Germline trimming cut 5 bases from V and 7 bases from J; bases unmatched to any gene: 9. TCRdb called the RACE reads again in MiXCR, with one record for every CDR3 protein. There are some 400,000 distinct CDR3 sequences in the sample; around 4.8% occur only once, and about 2.2% lies in the top ten. Time point denoted: patch test 1, 2 weeks after DPC sensitization. The treatment denotes: therapeutic diphenylcyclopropenone sensitization with weekly scalp DPC. The data originate from a study of human T cells and chemical hapten exposure. Looking at the study overall: Donors were sensitized with 2% DPC on the upper inner arm. Each patient's scalp received weekly diphenylcyclopropenone throughout the roughly 25-week study.

Study conclusions and caveats: DPC sensitization produced no change in TCRs with frequency above 1 in 1000. Alopecia affecting every donor means their immune response may not match healthy people's.

This clonotype originated in a woman in her forties or fifties with alopecia areata. Some clones in this sample may be carry-over from other donors' samples. The chain has TRBV7-2 and TRBJ2-1; 9 nucleotides align to TRBD2. The specimen was whole blood, collected in connection with sensitization to the hapten diphenylcyclopropenone (DPC). CDR3 residues: CASSPLGLAQNEQFF. DNA for the CDR3: TGTGCCAGCAGCCCTCTGGGACTAGCCCAGAATGAGCAGTTCTTC.